Listed here are 18 T cell receptor beta chains from one sample, sequenced in a study of shared clonotypes between healthy human individuals. CD45RO-negative, CCR7-positively selected cells formed the naive CD8 fraction, excluding terminally differentiated effector memory CD45RA+ cells. Measured with immunoSEQ multiplex PCR; TCRdb has only the in-frame clones, and not every one. The sample lists around 1.9 million clones, over 85% occurring once. Sample: naive CD8+ T cells from PBMCs. Source of these receptors: a man between 18 and 35 years old in good health. Some clones in this sample may be carry-over from other donors' samples.

This clone was seen just once. V gene TRBV27 combines with J gene TRBJ1-2; 11 nucleotides match TRBD1. V lost 6 bases, J lost 6 bases, and 3 bases stayed unmatched. CDR1 and CDR2 (germline): MNHEY, SMNVEV (reference sequence). The CDR3 consists of 13 residues. As DNA, the CDR3 is TGTGCCAGCAGGCAGGGACAGGGGGATGGCTACACCTTC. This codes for CASRQGQGDGYTF.

Of note for this clone: The same CDR3 is also encoded by other DNA sequences in this sample. The chain employs TRBV28 and TRBJ2-2, with D perhaps matching TRBD2 (5 bases). Between the trimmed V and J ends, which lost 3 bases and 1 base, there was a span of 9 bases. This CDR3 has 15 residues. Germline CDR1 reads MDHEN; CDR2 reads SYDVKM. The CDR3, as DNA: TGTGCCAGCAGTTTTACAGCGGTGAACACCGGGGAGCTGTTTTTT. Translation gives CASSFTAVNTGELFF.

The rearrangement joins TRBV4-1 to TRBJ2-2; TRBD1 agrees at 9 bases. Germline trimming cut 5 bases from V and 0 bases from J; bases unmatched to any gene: 13. The germline gives CDR1 MGHRA, CDR2 YSYEKL. The CDR3 extends over 19 amino acids. This chain's CDR3 is CASSKPPGQGISNTGELFF. In DNA, the CDR3 is TGCGCCAGCAGCAAACCTCCGGGACAGGGAATATCGAACACCGGGGAGCTGTTTTTT.

The V call is TRBV9, the J call TRBJ1-2; D is undetermined. Per the germline V gene, CDR1 is SGDLS and CDR2 is YYNGEE. The V and J ends lost 4 bases and 8 bases respectively, with 15 bases between them. The length of the CDR3 is 13 residues. The CDR3 nucleotides are TGTGCCAGCAGCCCCGGTCCTGCTAACGGCTACACCTTC. Translated, it gives CASSPGPANGYTF. Together with reference TRBV9 and TRBJ1-2, the CDR3 gives the full variable domain: DSGVTQTPKHLITATGQRVTLRCSPRSGDLSVYWYQQSLDQGLQFLIQYYNGEERAKGNILERFSAQQFPDLHSELNLSSLELGDSALYFCASSPGPANGYTFGSGTRLTVV.

This clone was observed a handful of times. V and J are TRBV19 and TRBJ1-1, with TRBD1 matching 8 bases. The CDR3 covers 15 residues. The germline V gene encodes CDR1 LNHDA and CDR2 SQIVND (reference sequence). Trimming took 5 bases from V and 3 from J; bases not matched to a gene: 8. This CDR3 is CASSLLRGPYTEAFF. The CDR3 coding sequence is TGTGCCAGTAGTTTACTCAGGGGGCCGTACACTGAAGCTTTCTTT.

The chain uses TRBV6-5 and TRBJ2-1, with a weak D call TRBD1 (6 bases). The CDR3 extends over 14 amino acids. The germline V gene encodes CDR1 MNHEY and CDR2 SVGAGI. Trimming removed 2 bases at V and 3 bases at J, with 8 bases between. Here the CDR3 DNA reads TGTGCCAGCAGTTACAGGGGGATCTACAATGAGCAGTTCTTC. This gives the protein CASSYRGIYNEQFF.

Written as DNA, the CDR3 is TGTGCCAGCAGCCCACCGGGACTAGCGCGAGGGAGCACAGATACGCAGTATTTT. Encoded protein: CASSPPGLARGSTDTQYF. The chain joins TRBV25-1 to TRBJ2-3; 10 bases are shared with TRBD2. CDR3 length: 18 residues. Losses at the gene ends were 6 bases for V and 0 bases for J; bases not matched to a gene: 12. CDR1 MGHDK and CDR2 SYGVNS come from the germline V gene.

J is TRBJ2-5 and V is TRBV9; D uncertain. Trimming removed 3 bases at V and 2 bases at J, with 14 bases between. This CDR3 spans 15 amino acids. Germline-derived CDR1 and CDR2 are SGDLS and YYNGEE. This chain's CDR3 is CASSAGPAIQETQYF. DNA for the CDR3: TGTGCCAGCAGCGCCGGACCTGCAATTCAAGAGACCCAGTACTTC.

The V and J genes are TRBV5-8 and TRBJ2-1; D gene unclear. From germline, CDR1 is SGHTS and CDR2 YDEGEE. V lost 0 bases and J 7 bases, leaving 8 bases between the germline ends. The CDR3 sequence is 13 residues long. The CDR3 reads CASSLEGKNEQFF. The CDR3 DNA sequence: TGTGCCAGCAGCTTGGAAGGCAAAAATGAGCAGTTCTTC.

This chain uses TRBV5-6 with TRBJ2-2; the D gene is possibly TRBD2 (6 bases). The CDR3 is 13 residues long. Trimming stripped 3 bases from V and 6 bases from J, with 9 bases between. The germline V gene has CDR1 SGHDT and CDR2 YYEEEE. DNA of the CDR3: TGTGCCAGCAGCTGGGGACTGCCCGGGGAGCTGTTTTTT. Translation: CASSWGLPGELFF.

This rearrangement joins TRBV7-9 to TRBJ1-1; 7 bases fit TRBD1. From germline, CDR1 is SEHNR and CDR2 FQNEAQ (reference sequence). The CDR3 loop spans 14 amino acids. The V gene end was trimmed by 2 bases and the J gene end by 10 bases; junction bases not matched to a gene: 10. DNA for the CDR3: TGTGCCAGCAGCTTATTGATTGGGGACAGAGGAGCTTTCTTT. It encodes CASSLLIGDRGAFF.

The rearrangement joins TRBV27 to TRBJ2-7, with 10 bases identical to TRBD1. The CDR3 covers 14 residues. Trimming removed 3 bases from V and 5 bases from J; junction bases left unmatched: 4. The germline V gene has CDR1 MNHEY and CDR2 SMNVEV (reference sequence). CDR3 loop: CASSLTGGNNEQYF. In DNA form, the CDR3 reads TGTGCCAGCAGTTTGACAGGGGGCAATAACGAGCAGTACTTC.

The chain carries TRBV2 and TRBJ2-3, with a weak D call TRBD1 (6 bases). Germline V CDR1 and CDR2: SNHLY, FYNNEI. The CDR3 has 16 residues. The V gene lost 3 bases and the J gene lost 2 bases, with 15 bases spanning the gap. This chain's CDR3 is CASSDDRTSPTDTQYF. The CDR3 DNA follows: TGTGCCAGCAGTGACGACAGGACCAGCCCCACAGATACGCAGTATTTT.

The rearrangement joins TRBV29-1 to TRBJ2-1, with 9 bases that match TRBD1. This CDR3 has 14 residues. J gave up 8 bases and V 2 bases, and 7 bases lay outside the gene matches. From germline, CDR1 is SQVTM and CDR2 ANQGSEA. CDR3 residues: CSVENRGPIDEQFF. The CDR3 DNA is TGCAGCGTTGAAAACAGGGGGCCGATTGATGAGCAGTTCTTC.

With regard to this clone: This specimen includes other DNA sequences encoding the same CDR3. The rearrangement uses TRBV27 and TRBJ2-5; tentatively, D is TRBD2 (6 bases). Germline CDR1 is MNHEY and CDR2 is SMNVEV (reference sequence). V was pared by 3 bases and J by 2 bases, with 7 bases between. This CDR3 comprises 13 residues. The CDR3 reads CASSFGGQETQYF. As DNA, the CDR3 is TGTGCCAGCAGTTTTGGGGGGCAAGAGACCCAGTACTTC.

This sequence joins TRBV28 and TRBJ2-7; TRBD1 matches 7 bases. Trimming at V came to 6 bases and at J to 4 bases, leaving 15 bases not matched to a gene. This CDR3 contains 16 residues. Germline CDR1 MDHEN, CDR2 SYDVKM. CDR3 loop: CASSFLHGTVGYEQYF. The CDR3 nucleotides read TGTGCCAGCAGCTTCCTTCATGGGACAGTGGGGTACGAGCAGTACTTC.

This chain joins TRBV7-3 and TRBJ2-1, with D possibly being TRBD1 (5 bases). The CDR3 runs 13 residues. From germline, CDR1 is SGHTA and CDR2 FQGTGA. V was cut by 3 bases and J by 7 bases, with 10 bases left in between. The CDR3 DNA reads TGTGCCAGCAGCTTCTCTAAGGGGAATGAGCAGTTCTTC. It is translated as CASSFSKGNEQFF.

The chain is built from TRBV7-9 and TRBJ2-3, with TRBD2 identical over 9 bases. V lost 5 bases and J lost 6; bases outside the gene matches: 6. From germline, CDR1 is SEHNR and CDR2 FQNEAQ (reference sequence). This CDR3 comprises 14 residues. This CDR3 reads CASSAAGGMDTQYF. The CDR3 DNA follows: TGTGCCAGCAGCGCAGCGGGAGGTATGGATACGCAGTATTTT.